Presented here are 25 T cell receptor beta chains from one specimen sequenced in a study of cytomegalovirus exposure and HLA in healthy donors. It was with 60 Vbeta and 13 Jbeta primers that the PCR ran. TCRdb keeps only in-frame clones here, not all; method: immunoSEQ multiplex PCR. The table records fewer than 120,000 clones, about 73% of them present only once. Sequences were obtained from PBMCs. These receptors were obtained from a woman in her 30s in good health and CMV-seronegative.

The chain couples TRBV7-7 to TRBJ2-5, with 10 bases fitting TRBD1. This CDR3 has 14 amino acids. The germline gives CDR1 SSHAT, CDR2 FNYEAQ (reference sequence). V lost 5 bases, J lost 6 bases, and 6 bases stayed unmatched. The CDR3 region is CASSDRTGGKTQYF. The CDR3 DNA is TGTGCCAGCAGCGATAGGACAGGGGGGAAGACCCAGTACTTC.

V is TRBV19 and J is TRBJ2-1; weak D call: TRBD2 (6 bases). CDR3 length equals 14 residues. Germline-derived CDR1 and CDR2 are LNHDA and SQIVND (reference sequence). Trimming cost V 4 bases and J 5 bases, with 12 bases left between them. The CDR3 is CASSSGDLNNEQFF. The CDR3 DNA follows: TGTGCCAGTAGTAGCGGGGACTTAAACAATGAGCAGTTCTTC.

The chain has TRBV27 and TRBJ1-1, with TRBD1 matching over 7 bases. Unmatched junction bases numbered 3, after V lost 3 bases and J lost 8 bases. This CDR3 is built from 12 residues. CDR1 MNHEY and CDR2 SMNVEV come from the germline V gene (reference sequence). The CDR3: CASSFAGGEAFF. The DNA of the CDR3 is TGTGCCAGCAGTTTCGCAGGGGGGGAAGCTTTCTTT.

The chain uses TRBV14 and TRBJ2-2; D is uncertain. Germline V gene lookup returns CDR1 SGHDN and CDR2 FVKESK. V was clipped by 5 bases and J by 4 bases, with 8 bases between them. The CDR3 extends over 13 amino acids. This CDR3 is CASSVQITGELFF. In DNA form, the CDR3 reads TGTGCCAGCAGCGTGCAGATCACCGGGGAGCTGTTTTTT.

This chain connects TRBV28 to TRBJ2-2; TRBD2 agrees at 15 bases. CDR3 size: 17 residues. The junction had 7 bases not matched to a gene; V was cut back by 6 bases and J by 5 bases. Germline values: CDR1 MDHEN, CDR2 SYDVKM. The CDR3 spells CASSPGLAGGPTGELFF. For the CDR3, the DNA is TGTGCCAGCAGCCCCGGACTAGCGGGGGGGCCTACCGGGGAGCTGTTTTTT. Filled out from reference TRBV28 and TRBJ2-2, the complete variable domain reads DVKVTQSSRYLVKRTGEKVFLECVQDMDHENMFWYRQDPGLGLRLIYFSYDVKMKEKGDIPEGYSVSREKKERFSLILESASTNQTSMYLCASSPGLAGGPTGELFFGEGSRLTVL.

The rearrangement links TRBV29-1 to TRBJ2-7; TRBD2 is a possible D gene (6 bases). The CDR3 runs 14 residues. Germline-derived CDR1 and CDR2 are SQVTM and ANQGSEA. The CDR3, as DNA: TGCAGACCTGGGCGGGGTTCCTTCTCCTACGAGCAGTACTTC. As protein: CRPGRGSFSYEQYF.

V gene TRBV4-1 combines with J gene TRBJ1-2; 7 bases are a match to TRBD1. Germline V gene data show CDR1 as MGHRA and CDR2 as YSYEKL. The length of the CDR3 is 15 residues. Trimming took 3 bases from V and 3 from J; bases not matched to a gene: 7. CDR3 sequence (DNA): TGCGCCAGCAGCCACCTTGACAGGGCTGACTATGGCTACACCTTC. Its protein is CASSHLDRADYGYTF.

The V call is TRBV4-1, the J call TRBJ2-2; 10 bases are shared with TRBD2. This CDR3 is 17 amino acids long. V shed 0 bases and J 7 bases; nucleotides not matched to a gene: 8. Germline V lookup: CDR1 MGHRA, CDR2 YSYEKL. The DNA for the CDR3 is TGCGCCAGCAGCCAAGATTTCAGCGGGGGGGCCAACGGGGAGCTGTTTTTT. Amino acids: CASSQDFSGGANGELFF.

The CDR3 reads CASSLYPQGRGTEAFF. Written as DNA, the CDR3 is TGTGCCAGCAGCTTATATCCACAAGGACGGGGGACTGAAGCTTTCTTT. This chain connects TRBV7-2 to TRBJ1-1; a possible D gene is TRBD1 (5 bases). CDR1 is SGHTA and CDR2 is FQGNSA in the germline V gene. V was trimmed by 2 bases and J by 5 bases, leaving 18 bases between them. CDR3 size: 16 residues.

The genes are TRBV5-6 and TRBJ2-5; 7 positions match TRBD2. The CDR3 is 14 amino acids. CDR1 and CDR2 from the germline V gene are SGHDT and YYEEEE. Losses at the gene ends were 4 bases for V and 5 bases for J; bases not matched to a gene: 8. The CDR3 DNA is TGTGCCAGCAGCGGGAAAGCGGGACTGGAGACCCAGTACTTC. It translates to CASSGKAGLETQYF. The whole variable domain, remainder taken from reference TRBV5-6 and TRBJ2-5, is DAGVTQSPTHLIKTRGQQVTLRCSPKSGHDTVSWYQQALGQGPQFIFQYYEEEERQRGNFPDRFSGHQFPNYSSELNVNALLLGDSALYLCASSGKAGLETQYFGPGTRLLVL.

J is TRBJ1-2 and V is TRBV5-1; 10 bases map to TRBD1. CDR1 SGHRS and CDR2 YFSETQ come from the germline V gene. With 3 bases clipped from V and 6 bases from J, the junction kept 2 bases outside the gene matches. The CDR3 is 13 amino acids. CDR3 region: CASSSGTGDGYTF. The CDR3 nucleotides read TGCGCCAGCAGCTCCGGGACAGGGGATGGCTACACCTTC.

This clone has only a few counts. This chain joins TRBV28 and TRBJ2-7, with 10 nucleotides matching TRBD2. The germline V gene has CDR1 MDHEN and CDR2 SYDVKM. The junction had 2 bases not matched to a gene; V was cut back by 6 bases and J by 3 bases. The CDR3 runs to 13 residues. The CDR3 DNA sequence: TGTGCCAGCAGGACTAGCGGGCTCTACGAGCAGTACTTC. Translating it yields CASRTSGLYEQYF.

The chain joins TRBV5-8 to TRBJ2-7; D is possibly TRBD2 (5 bases). The CDR3 extends over 13 amino acids. Germline-derived CDR1 and CDR2 are SGHTS and YDEGEE. V lost 4 bases and J lost 3, with 11 bases in between. In DNA form, the CDR3 reads TGTGCCAGCAGCACCCGGGATGGCTACGAGCAGTACTTC. Its translation is CASSTRDGYEQYF.

Only one count was recorded for this clone. This chain joins TRBV6-5 and TRBJ1-4; 8 nucleotides agree with TRBD1. V shed 6 bases, J shed 7 bases, and the junction held 7 bases outside the gene matches. This CDR3 contains 14 residues. Germline-derived CDR1 and CDR2 are MNHEY and SVGAGI. This chain's CDR3 is CASSPTGESEKLFF. The CDR3, as DNA: TGTGCCAGCAGCCCGACAGGGGAAAGTGAAAAACTGTTTTTT.

This chain links TRBV28 with TRBJ2-7; 7 bases match TRBD1. The CDR3 runs to 17 residues. The ends lost 4 bases at V and 5 bases at J; junction bases unmatched: 17. Per the germline V gene, CDR1 is MDHEN and CDR2 is SYDVKM. The DNA for the CDR3 is TGTGCCAGCAGTTACCCCCCCACAGGGGACGGGATACACGAGCAGTACTTC. It codes for CASSYPPTGDGIHEQYF.

This clone was seen a single time. CDR3 in DNA: TGTGCCAGCAGAGCGGACAGGGAGCTCTCCTACGAGCAGTACTTC. Its protein is CASRADRELSYEQYF. The chain uses TRBV6-5 and TRBJ2-7; TRBD1 matches 8 bases. Germline loops: CDR1 MNHEY, CDR2 SVGAGI. V shed 6 bases and J 0 bases; nucleotides not matched to a gene: 7. CDR3 length: 15 amino acids.

Concerning this clone: The junction departs from germline at one end; a sequencing error may be responsible. CDR3 nucleotide sequence: TGTGCCTGGGGTGTACAGGGGGGTCAGCCCCAGCATTTT. Its protein product is CAWGVQGGQPQHF. V is TRBV30 and J is TRBJ1-5; 8 bases fit TRBD1. The CDR3 loop spans 13 amino acids. From germline, CDR1 is GTSNPN and CDR2 SVGIG (reference sequence).

The genes are TRBV28 and TRBJ2-7; 7 bases line up with TRBD1. The CDR3 consists of 14 residues. Trimming at V came to 4 bases and at J to 2 bases, leaving 5 bases not matched to a gene. The V gene's germline CDR1 is MDHEN and CDR2 SYDVKM. The CDR3 sequence is CASSSPGTAYEQYF. The CDR3 nucleotides are TGTGCCAGCAGTTCCCCCGGGACAGCCTACGAGCAGTACTTC.

The chain combines TRBV28 with TRBJ1-2, with 7 nucleotides matching TRBD1. Trimming at V came to 6 bases and at J to 4 bases, leaving 11 bases not matched to a gene. CDR1 MDHEN and CDR2 SYDVKM come from the germline V gene. This CDR3 has 15 residues. CDR3 in amino acids: CASSPEQTGSYGYTF. In DNA form, the CDR3 reads TGTGCCAGCAGCCCCGAACAGACAGGGAGCTATGGCTACACCTTC.

The chain carries TRBV11-3 and TRBJ2-7, with 8 bases that match TRBD2. The V gene's germline CDR1 is SGHNT and CDR2 YENEEA. Trimming removed 5 bases from V and 2 bases from J; junction bases left unmatched: 5. This CDR3 comprises 14 residues. This CDR3 is CASSPDSGTYEQYF. Here the CDR3 DNA reads TGTGCCAGCAGCCCGGATAGCGGGACCTACGAGCAGTACTTC.

The chain carries TRBV4-3 and TRBJ2-1; TRBD2 might be the D (6 bases). In germline, CDR1 is LGHNA, CDR2 YSLEER. The CDR3 spans 14 residues. Trimming removed 1 base at V and 13 bases at J, with 17 bases between. The CDR3 nucleotides read TGCGCCAGCAGCCAAGCCACGGAGGCGGGGCAACAGTTCTTC. As protein: CASSQATEAGQQFF.

The chain carries TRBV4-3 and TRBJ1-5; possible D gene TRBD1, 5 bases. Germline V lookup: CDR1 LGHNA, CDR2 YSLEER. The CDR3 loop spans 15 amino acids. Trimming stripped 0 bases from V and 3 bases from J, with 9 bases between. This CDR3 is CASSQDGGFNQPQHF. For the CDR3, the DNA is TGCGCCAGCAGCCAAGATGGGGGGTTCAATCAGCCCCAGCATTTT.

The CDR3 coding sequence is TGTGCCATCAGAGAGACAGGGATGTCATACGAGCAGTACTTC. This sequence encodes CAIRETGMSYEQYF. This chain uses TRBV10-3 with TRBJ2-7; TRBD1 aligns across 7 bases. Germline V CDR1 and CDR2: ENHRY, SYGVKD. V lost 6 bases and J lost 4; bases outside the gene matches: 9. The CDR3 length is 14 residues.

The gene calls are TRBV7-2 and TRBJ2-7; D call uncertain. This CDR3 comprises 15 residues. V shed 1 base and J shed 4 bases, with 14 bases lying between them. Germline V gene sequence: CDR1 SGHTA, CDR2 FQGNSA. The CDR3 nucleotides are TGTGCCAGCAGCTTAGTACCAGATTTCCGTTACGAGCAGTACTTC. This sequence encodes CASSLVPDFRYEQYF.

The rearrangement uses TRBV15 and TRBJ2-7, with no clear D. Germline V gene sequence: CDR1 LNHNV, CDR2 YYDKDF (reference sequence). The ends were cut back, 0 bases at V and 6 bases at J, with 9 bases in the middle. The CDR3 totals 13 residues. CDR3 region: CATSRDQAAEQYF. The CDR3 DNA reads as TGTGCCACCAGCAGAGATCAGGCCGCCGAGCAGTACTTC.